The source of this TCR beta chain is a study of beta chain features in type 1 diabetes. Study-wide results and caveats: Any PCR bias toward short templates would affect both groups alike. Here, the possible influence of HLA type (on TCRB rearrangement) remained unresolved.

CD45RO/CCR7/CD25/CD127/CD95/CD27 sorting isolated CD4+ naive, central memory, regulatory and stem cell-like memory cells. As to this clone: Its specificity is unknown.

The CDR3 is 14 residues long. V was pared by 1 base and J by 3 bases, with 10 bases between. CDR1 and CDR2 from the germline V gene are SGDLS and YYNGEE. Of the isolated RNA, all was reverse transcribed, and so the sequenced material was expressed TCRB transcripts. Clones were read by immunoSEQ multiplex PCR, and TCRdb kept only the in-frame ones, dropping some. The sample has hundreds of thousands of clones; roughly a sixth are singletons. Sequencing was done on a sample of naive CD4+ T cells from blood. The chain carries TRBV9 and TRBJ1-2; D might be TRBD1 (6 bases). The receptor was derived from a man aged 18 to 29 in good health. CDR3 protein: CASSVRTDYYGYTF. CDR3 coding DNA: TGTGCCAGCAGCGTACGGACAGACTACTATGGCTACACCTTC.